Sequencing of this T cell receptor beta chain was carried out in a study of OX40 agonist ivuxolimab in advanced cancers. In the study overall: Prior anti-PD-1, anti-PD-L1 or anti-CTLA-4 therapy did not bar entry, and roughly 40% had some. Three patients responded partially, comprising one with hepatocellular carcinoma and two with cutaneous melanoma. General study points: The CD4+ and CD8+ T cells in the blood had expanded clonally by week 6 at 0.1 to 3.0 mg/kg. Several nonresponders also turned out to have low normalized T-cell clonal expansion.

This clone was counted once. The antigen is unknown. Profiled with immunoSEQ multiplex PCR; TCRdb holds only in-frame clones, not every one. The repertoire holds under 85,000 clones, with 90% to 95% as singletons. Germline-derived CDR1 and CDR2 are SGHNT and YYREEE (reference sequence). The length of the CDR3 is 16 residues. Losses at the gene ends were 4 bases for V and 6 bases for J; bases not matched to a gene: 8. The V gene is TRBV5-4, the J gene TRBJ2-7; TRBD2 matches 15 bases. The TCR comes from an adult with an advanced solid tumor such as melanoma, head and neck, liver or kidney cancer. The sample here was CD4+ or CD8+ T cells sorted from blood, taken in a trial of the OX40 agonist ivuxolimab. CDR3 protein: CASSRGAGLAGGEQYF. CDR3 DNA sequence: TGTGCCAGCAGCCGGGGGGCGGGACTAGCGGGAGGCGAGCAGTACTTC.